These 11 T cell receptor beta chains were sequenced from one sample in a study of blood T cell repertoires in COVID-19. Measured with immunoSEQ multiplex PCR; TCRdb has only the in-frame clones, and not every one. This table has about 250,000 clones, 65% to 90% appearing once. Sequencing used PBMCs or T cells enriched from blood (not recorded which). The origin of the receptors is a man in his forties who had recovered from COVID-19.

With regard to this clone: Other nucleotide sequences from this sample produce the same CDR3. CDR3 DNA: TGTGCCAGCAGTTTGGACAGGGCATACGAGCAGTACTTC. It is translated as CASSLDRAYEQYF. The rearrangement joins TRBV12-3 or TRBV12-4 to TRBJ2-7, with 8 bases identical to TRBD1. CDR3 length equals 13 residues. Losses at the gene ends were 3 bases for V and 4 bases for J; bases not matched to a gene: 2.

The genes are TRBV18 and TRBJ2-2; TRBD2 aligns across 10 bases. V shed 0 bases and J 7 bases; nucleotides not matched to a gene: 5. The V gene's germline CDR1 is KGHSH and CDR2 LQKENI. This CDR3 is 16 amino acids long. CDR3 in amino acids: CASSPPRASGSGELFF. CDR3 DNA sequence: TGTGCCAGCTCACCACCGAGGGCTAGCGGGAGCGGGGAGCTGTTTTTT. Complete variable domain (other parts from reference TRBV18 and TRBJ2-2): NAGVMQNPRHLVRRRGQEARLRCSPMKGHSHVYWYRQLPEEGLKFMVYLQKENIIDESGMPKERFSAEFPKEGPSILRIQQVVRGDSAAYFCASSPPRASGSGELFFGEGSRLTVL.

The chain uses TRBV10-1 and TRBJ2-1; 10 positions agree with TRBD2. J gave up 6 bases and V 8 bases, and 7 bases lay outside the gene matches. The germline gives CDR1 WNHNN, CDR2 SYGVQD (reference sequence). CDR3 size: 14 residues. The CDR3 region has the DNA TGCGCCAGCGCCAATAGCGGGAGGCGCAATGAGCAGTTCTTC. The encoded protein is CASANSGRRNEQFF.

The J gene is TRBJ1-3, the V gene TRBV3-1 (or the pseudogene TRBV3-2); D not resolved. This CDR3 has 14 amino acids. Trimming stripped 5 bases from V and 1 base from J, with 9 bases between. Germline assignment: CDR1 LGHDT and CDR2 YNNKEL (reference sequence). CDR3 residues: CASSSIESGNTIYF. CDR3 nucleotide sequence: TGTGCCAGCAGCTCGATAGAGTCTGGAAACACCATATATTTT.

This clone was seen only a few times. The chain recombines TRBV4-2 with TRBJ2-6; 7 nucleotides line up with TRBD1. CDR3 length equals 16 residues. Germline CDR1 reads LGHNA; CDR2 reads YNFKEQ. Losses at the gene ends were 5 bases for V and 3 bases for J; bases not matched to a gene: 7. The CDR3, as DNA: TGTGCCAGCAGCTATGGACAGGCGAGTGGGGCCAACGTCCTGACTTTC. Protein product: CASSYGQASGANVLTF.

Turning to this clone: Additional DNA sequences in this sample encode the identical CDR3. The CDR3 spells CASSIRVNTEAFF. DNA for the CDR3: TGTGCCAGTAGTATACGGGTGAACACTGAAGCTTTCTTT. The chain is built from TRBV19 and TRBJ1-1, with D hard to call. Germline V CDR1 and CDR2: LNHDA, SQIVND (reference sequence). The V and J ends lost 2 bases and 0 bases respectively, with 4 bases between them. The CDR3 covers 13 residues.

Only a few counts were recorded for this clone. The rearrangement joins TRBV28 to TRBJ1-1; D is unresolved. The germline V and J ends were trimmed by 4 bases and 5 bases, with 20 bases remaining between them. The CDR3 runs 16 residues. The germline gives CDR1 MDHEN, CDR2 SYDVKM. CDR3 in DNA: TGTGCCAGCAGTTCCCTTAAAAATTCGGGGAGGACTGAAGCTTTCTTT. Protein: CASSSLKNSGRTEAFF.

This sequence joins TRBV7-9 and TRBJ2-1, with TRBD2 identical over 8 bases. The CDR3 spans 15 residues. Germline CDR1 is SEHNR and CDR2 is FQNEAQ (reference sequence). J was trimmed by 7 bases and V by 0 bases; bases with no gene match: 5. The CDR3 sequence: CASSLAYGRGNEQFF. CDR3 DNA sequence: TGTGCCAGCAGCTTAGCTTACGGGAGGGGAAATGAGCAGTTCTTC. Based on the CDR3 plus reference TRBV7-9 and TRBJ2-1, the full variable domain is DTGVSQNPRHKITKRGQNVTFRCDPISEHNRLYWYRQTLGQGPEFLTYFQNEAQLEKSRLLSDRFSAERPKGSFSTLEIQRTEQGDSAMYLCASSLAYGRGNEQFFGPGTRLTVL.

This chain joins TRBV5-5 and TRBJ1-1; D may be TRBD1 (6 bases). Trimming pared 0 bases from V and 0 bases from J, leaving 12 bases between. The CDR3 runs to 16 residues. Germline CDR1 and CDR2: SGHKS and YYEKEE (reference sequence). CDR3 DNA sequence: TGTGCCAGCAGCTTGGTGGGGGCAGTCATGAACACTGAAGCTTTCTTT. Translation gives CASSLVGAVMNTEAFF.

This chain joins TRBV28 and TRBJ2-5; 8 bases line up with TRBD2. V shed 3 bases, J shed 4 bases, and the junction held 7 bases outside the gene matches. Per the germline V gene, CDR1 is MDHEN and CDR2 is SYDVKM. This CDR3 is 15 amino acids long. Here the CDR3 reads CASSFGREGRETQYF. As DNA, the CDR3 is TGTGCCAGCAGTTTTGGTCGGGAGGGCCGAGAGACCCAGTACTTC. Combining the CDR3 with reference TRBV28 and TRBJ2-5 gives the whole variable domain DVKVTQSSRYLVKRTGEKVFLECVQDMDHENMFWYRQDPGLGLRLIYFSYDVKMKEKGDIPEGYSVSREKKERFSLILESASTNQTSMYLCASSFGREGRETQYFGPGTRLLVL.

This chain joins TRBV7-9 and TRBJ1-4; D not resolved. From germline, CDR1 is SEHNR and CDR2 FQNEAQ (reference sequence). V was clipped by 1 base and J by 8 bases, with 5 bases between them. The CDR3 is 12 amino acids. In nucleotides, the CDR3 is TGTGCCAGCAGCTTAGATGAGGAAAAACTGTTTTTT. Translating gives CASSLDEEKLFF.